The rows below give T cell receptor beta chains drawn from one sample of a study of blood T cell repertoires in COVID-19. The data were produced by immunoSEQ multiplex PCR, yet TCRdb's version contains in-frame clones alone and is incomplete. The sample holds about 140,000 clones; roughly 82% are singletons and the top ten take about an eighth. The sample was peripheral blood. Source of these receptors: a man older than 75 with acute or convalescent COVID-19. The CDR3 runs from the conserved cysteine through the conserved F or W. Each record gives: D gene, J gene, V gene, clone size, CDR3 protein, CDR3 DNA. D genes are given only for firm matches. Clone sizes are given selectively: once, few, many, or a class where the clone is expanded.

D: TRBD2; J: TRBJ2-2; V: TRBV6-2/TRBV6-3; size: NA; CDR3: CASSPLAANTGELFF; DNA: TGTGCCAGCAGTCCCCTAGCGGCGAACACCGGGGAGCTGTTTTTT
D: TRBD2; J: TRBJ2-7; V: TRBV4-2; size: NA; CDR3: CASSARLAGVGEQYF; DNA: TGTGCCAGCAGCGCCCGACTAGCGGGGGTGGGCGAGCAGTACTTC
D: NA; J: TRBJ2-1; V: TRBV18; size: NA; CDR3: CASSPYQPSFRDEQFF; DNA: TGTGCCAGCTCCCCCTACCAGCCATCCTTTCGGGATGAGCAGTTCTTC
D: NA; J: TRBJ1-2; V: TRBV4-2; size: NA; CDR3: CASSQDREGDGYTF; DNA: TGTGCCAGCAGCCAAGATAGGGAGGGAGATGGCTACACCTTC
D: TRBD1; J: TRBJ2-2; V: TRBV11-2; size: NA; CDR3: CASSQWTGPGELFF; DNA: TGTGCCAGCAGCCAATGGACAGGGCCCGGGGAGCTGTTTTTT
D: NA; J: TRBJ2-7; V: TRBV28; size: NA; CDR3: CASSIGTTSYEQYF; DNA: TGTGCCAGCAGTATCGGGACAACCTCCTACGAGCAGTACTTC
D: NA; J: TRBJ1-2; V: TRBV5-6; size: NA; CDR3: CASSPGAGYTF; DNA: TGTGCCAGCAGCCCAGGGGCGGGCTACACCTTC
D: TRBD1; J: TRBJ1-4; V: TRBV28; size: few; CDR3: CASNGNRGVEKLFF; DNA: TGTGCCAGCAACGGGAACAGGGGGGTTGAAAAACTGTTTTTT
D: NA; J: TRBJ1-1; V: TRBV25-1; size: few; CDR3: CASSAKGVVGTEAFF; DNA: TGTGCCAGCAGTGCTAAAGGAGTTGTAGGCACTGAAGCTTTCTTT
D: NA; J: TRBJ2-7; V: TRBV2; size: NA; CDR3: CASSEGATAEQYF; DNA: TGTGCCAGCAGTGAAGGGGCCACCGCCGAGCAGTACTTC
D: NA; J: TRBJ2-5; V: TRBV5-4; size: NA; CDR3: CASRPDSWRETQYF; DNA: TGTGCCAGCAGACCCGACTCGTGGCGGGAGACCCAGTACTTC
D: NA; J: TRBJ2-3; V: TRBV18; size: NA; CDR3: CASSYFTDTQYF; DNA: TGTGCCAGCTCATACTTCACAGATACGCAGTATTTT
D: NA; J: TRBJ2-4; V: TRBV7-2; size: NA; CDR3: CASSTPGRGKNIQYF; DNA: TGTGCCAGCAGCACACCCGGAAGGGGCAAGAACATTCAGTACTTC
D: TRBD1; J: TRBJ1-3; V: TRBV4-1; size: NA; CDR3: CASSQIDRDRNTIYF; DNA: TGCGCCAGCAGCCAAATTGACAGGGATAGAAACACCATATATTTT
D: NA; J: TRBJ2-1; V: TRBV7-2; size: NA; CDR3: CASTLWLSRGNEQFF; DNA: TGTGCCAGCACCTTATGGCTCAGTCGGGGGAATGAGCAGTTCTTC
D: TRBD1; J: TRBJ2-1; V: TRBV9; size: NA; CDR3: CASNREGTAYNEQFF; DNA: TGTGCCAGCAATCGCGAGGGGACAGCATACAATGAGCAGTTCTTC
D: TRBD1; J: TRBJ2-7; V: TRBV5-1; size: NA; CDR3: CASSSRQGPTSYEQYF; DNA: TGCGCCAGCAGCTCAAGACAGGGGCCGACCTCCTACGAGCAGTACTTC
D: NA; J: TRBJ2-7; V: TRBV9; size: NA; CDR3: CASSPETGLPFYEQYF; DNA: TGTGCCAGCAGCCCCGAAACAGGGCTCCCTTTCTACGAGCAGTACTTC
D: TRBD2; J: TRBJ2-7; V: TRBV5-4; size: NA; CDR3: CASSFERGASSYEQYF; DNA: TGTGCCAGCAGTTTCGAGCGGGGGGCGAGCTCCTACGAGCAGTACTTC
D: NA; J: TRBJ2-3; V: TRBV4-3; size: NA; CDR3: CASSRSDLTDTQYF; DNA: TGCGCCAGCAGCCGAAGCGACCTCACAGATACGCAGTATTTT
D: NA; J: TRBJ1-6; V: TRBV28; size: once; CDR3: CASAASLRNSPLHF; DNA: TGTGCCAGCGCGGCTTCCCTAAGAAATTCACCCCTCCACTTT
D: NA; J: TRBJ2-5; V: TRBV5-4; size: NA; CDR3: CASSAQQGRETQYF; DNA: TGTGCCAGCAGCGCACAACAGGGAAGGGAGACCCAGTACTTC
D: TRBD1; J: TRBJ2-2; V: TRBV28; size: few; CDR3: CASRGTGVRTGELFF; DNA: TGTGCCAGCCGGGGAACAGGGGTCAGAACCGGGGAGCTGTTTTTT
D: NA; J: TRBJ1-2; V: TRBV9; size: NA; CDR3: CASSAGQSIYGYTF; DNA: TGTGCCAGCAGCGCAGGACAGTCTATCTATGGCTACACCTTC
D: TRBD2; J: TRBJ2-1; V: TRBV7-3; size: NA; CDR3: CASSLSGGPYNEQFF; DNA: TGTGCCAGCAGCCTGAGCGGGGGCCCCTACAATGAGCAGTTCTTC